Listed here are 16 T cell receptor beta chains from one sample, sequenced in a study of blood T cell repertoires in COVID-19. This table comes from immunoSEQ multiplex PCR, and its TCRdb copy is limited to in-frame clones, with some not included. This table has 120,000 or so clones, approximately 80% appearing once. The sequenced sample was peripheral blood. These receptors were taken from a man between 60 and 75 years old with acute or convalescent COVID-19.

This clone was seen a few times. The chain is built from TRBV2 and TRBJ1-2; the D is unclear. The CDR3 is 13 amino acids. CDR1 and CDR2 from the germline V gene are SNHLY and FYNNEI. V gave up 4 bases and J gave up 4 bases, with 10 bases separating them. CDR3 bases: TGTGCCAGCAGTGGAGAGGGTGGCTATGGCTACACCTTC. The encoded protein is CASSGEGGYGYTF.

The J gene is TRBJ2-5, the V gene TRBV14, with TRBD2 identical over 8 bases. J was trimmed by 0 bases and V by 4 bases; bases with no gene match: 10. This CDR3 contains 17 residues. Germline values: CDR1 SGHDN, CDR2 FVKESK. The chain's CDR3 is CASSPKDRREDQETQYF. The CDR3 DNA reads TGTGCCAGCAGCCCAAAAGACAGGCGGGAGGACCAAGAGACCCAGTACTTC.

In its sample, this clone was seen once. The CDR3 region is CASSPDRVFQETQYF. CDR3 nucleotides: TGTGCCAGCAGTCCGGACAGGGTATTTCAAGAGACCCAGTACTTC. V and J are TRBV6-5 and TRBJ2-5; the match to TRBD1 covers 8 bases. Germline V gives CDR1 MNHEY, CDR2 SVGAGI. The CDR3 totals 15 residues. Trimming cost V 5 bases and J 2 bases; bases outside gene matches: 7.

Here the CDR3 reads CASSLRPGGIPQSEQFF. The CDR3 DNA sequence: TGCGCCAGCAGCTTGCGTCCAGGGGGCATCCCCCAATCCGAGCAGTTCTTC. V is TRBV5-1 and J is TRBJ2-1; 8 bases are a match to TRBD1. After removal of 1 base from V and 10 bases from J, the junction contained 16 bases not matched to a gene. The CDR3 loop spans 17 amino acids. CDR1 SGHRS and CDR2 YFSETQ come from the germline V gene.

The CDR3 DNA follows: TGTGCCAGCAGCCCTGGGACAGTGGAGACCCAGTACTTC. Residues: CASSPGTVETQYF. The chain recombines TRBV5-6 with TRBJ2-5; TRBD1 agrees at 7 bases. Germline values: CDR1 SGHDT, CDR2 YYEEEE. V shed 4 bases, J shed 5 bases, and the junction held 5 bases outside the gene matches. The CDR3 runs 13 residues.

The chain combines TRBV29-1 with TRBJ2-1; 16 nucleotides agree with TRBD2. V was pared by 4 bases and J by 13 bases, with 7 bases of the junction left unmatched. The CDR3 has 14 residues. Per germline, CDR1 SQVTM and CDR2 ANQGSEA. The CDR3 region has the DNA TGCAGCGTTGGCATTGGGACTAGCGGGAGGGAACAGTTCTTC. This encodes CSVGIGTSGREQFF.

The CDR3 region is CASSPPAEGGYTF. In DNA form, the CDR3 reads TGTGCCAGCTCACCCCCGGCCGAGGGAGGCTACACCTTC. The V gene is TRBV18, the J gene TRBJ1-2; no reliable D call. The CDR3 covers 13 residues. CDR1 and CDR2 from the germline V gene are KGHSH and LQKENI. V was cut by 3 bases and J by 8 bases, with 13 bases left in between.

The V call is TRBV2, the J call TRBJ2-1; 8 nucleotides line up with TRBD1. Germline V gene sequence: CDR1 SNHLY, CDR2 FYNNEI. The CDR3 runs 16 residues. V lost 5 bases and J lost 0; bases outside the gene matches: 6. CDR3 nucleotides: TGTGCCAGCAGTCCCGGGACAGGTGTCTCCTACAATGAGCAGTTCTTC. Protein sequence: CASSPGTGVSYNEQFF.

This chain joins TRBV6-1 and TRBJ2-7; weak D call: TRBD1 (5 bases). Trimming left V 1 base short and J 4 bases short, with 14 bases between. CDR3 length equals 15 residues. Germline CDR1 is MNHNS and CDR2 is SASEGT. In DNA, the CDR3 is TGTGCCAGCAGTGAAGGACAGAATAGCCTATACGAGCAGTACTTC. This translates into CASSEGQNSLYEQYF.

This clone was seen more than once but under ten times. CDR3 loop: CSASRSAAILGGQFF. In nucleotides, the CDR3 is TGCAGTGCTAGTCGCTCAGCGGCCATCTTAGGGGGGCAGTTCTTC. The rearrangement links TRBV20-1 to TRBJ2-1; D possibly corresponds to TRBD1 (6 bases). The CDR3 is made up of 15 amino acids. V lost 3 bases and J lost 12, with 24 bases in between. Germline assignment: CDR1 DFQATT and CDR2 SNEGSKA (reference sequence).

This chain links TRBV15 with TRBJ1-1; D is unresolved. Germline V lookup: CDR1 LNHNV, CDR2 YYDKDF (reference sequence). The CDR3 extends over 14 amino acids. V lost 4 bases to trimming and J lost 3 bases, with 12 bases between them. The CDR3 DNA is TGTGCCACCAGCATGGCGGGTACGTACACTGAAGCTTTCTTT. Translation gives CATSMAGTYTEAFF.

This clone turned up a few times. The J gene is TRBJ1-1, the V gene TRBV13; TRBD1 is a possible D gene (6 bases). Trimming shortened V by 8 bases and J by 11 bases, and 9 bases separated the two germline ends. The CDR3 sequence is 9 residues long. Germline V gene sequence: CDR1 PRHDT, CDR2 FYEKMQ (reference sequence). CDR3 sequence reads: CASLQGAFF. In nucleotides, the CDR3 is TGTGCCAGCCTCCAGGGGGCTTTCTTT. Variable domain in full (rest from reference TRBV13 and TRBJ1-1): AAGVIQSPRHLIKEKRETATLKCYPIPRHDTVYWYQQGPGQDPQFLISFYEKMQSDKGSIPDRFSAQQFSDYHSELNMSSLELGDSALYFCASLQGAFFGQGTRLTVV.

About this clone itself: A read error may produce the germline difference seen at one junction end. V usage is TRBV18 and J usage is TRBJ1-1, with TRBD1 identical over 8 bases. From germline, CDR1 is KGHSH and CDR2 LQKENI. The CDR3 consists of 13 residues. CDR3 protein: CASSTDRGTEAFF. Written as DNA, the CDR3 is TGTGCCAGCTCAACTGACAGGGGAACTGAGGCTTTCTTT.

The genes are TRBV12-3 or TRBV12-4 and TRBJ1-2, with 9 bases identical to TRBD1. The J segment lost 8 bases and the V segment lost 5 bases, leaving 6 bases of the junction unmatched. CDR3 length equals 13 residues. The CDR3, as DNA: TGTGCCAGCAGTGGAAACAGGGGGCGAGGCTACACCTTC. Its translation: CASSGNRGRGYTF.

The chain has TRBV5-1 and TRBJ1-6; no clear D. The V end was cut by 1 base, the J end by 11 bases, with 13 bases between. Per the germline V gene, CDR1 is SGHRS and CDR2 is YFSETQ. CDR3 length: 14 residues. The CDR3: CASSLIGLGAPLHF. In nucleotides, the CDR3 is TGCGCCAGCAGCTTGATTGGGCTCGGGGCACCCCTCCACTTT.

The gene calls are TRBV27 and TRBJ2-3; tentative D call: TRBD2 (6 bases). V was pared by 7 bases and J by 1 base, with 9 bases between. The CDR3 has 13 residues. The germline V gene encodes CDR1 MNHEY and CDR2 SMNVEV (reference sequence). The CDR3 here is CASKASGTDTQYF. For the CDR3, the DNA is TGTGCCAGCAAGGCTAGCGGCACAGATACGCAGTATTTT.